Below, 12 T cell receptor beta chains from the same sample are listed, as sequenced in a study of cytomegalovirus exposure and HLA in healthy donors. The PCR was carried out with 60 Vbeta primers and 13 Jbeta primers. Generated by immunoSEQ multiplex PCR, the TCRdb table keeps only in-frame clones and is missing some. The repertoire holds around 200,000 clones, with 75% to 85% as singletons. Source material: PBMCs. These receptors were collected from a woman aged 45-60 years in good health and CMV-seronegative.

This sequence joins TRBV6-1 and TRBJ2-7; TRBD1 matches at 7 bases. Germline CDR1 is MNHNS and CDR2 is SASEGT. The V segment lost 6 bases and the J segment 0 bases; nucleotides outside the gene matches: 5. This CDR3 contains 14 residues. The DNA of the CDR3 is TGTGCCAGCAGGGAGACAGGGAACTCCTACGAGCAGTACTTC. The encoded protein is CASRETGNSYEQYF.

A single count supports this clone. V usage is TRBV4-1 and J usage is TRBJ2-5, with 9 nucleotides matching TRBD2. With the DNA end fitting TRBJ2-7 better, the J assignment may be wrong. CDR1 is MGHRA and CDR2 is YSYEKL in the germline V gene. The CDR3 contains 13 residues. The CDR3 DNA is TGCGCCAGCAGAGATAGCGGGAGCGACGAGCAGTACTTC. It specifies CASRDSGSDEQYF.

The V gene is TRBV19, the J gene TRBJ2-5; D possibly corresponds to TRBD2 (5 bases). Trimming shortened V by 7 bases and J by 4 bases, and 13 bases separated the two germline ends. This CDR3 contains 13 residues. From germline, CDR1 is LNHDA and CDR2 SQIVND (reference sequence). The CDR3 here is CASTLRSGETQYF. CDR3 in DNA: TGTGCCAGTACCCTAAGAAGCGGAGAGACCCAGTACTTC.

This chain links TRBV6-5 with TRBJ1-1; 7 nucleotides align to TRBD1. Trimming at V came to 5 bases and at J to 3 bases, leaving 9 bases not matched to a gene. CDR1 and CDR2 (germline): MNHEY, SVGAGI. The CDR3 extends over 15 amino acids. In DNA, the CDR3 is TGTGCCAGCAGTCTACAGGGGATTCTGGACACTGAAGCTTTCTTT. It translates to CASSLQGILDTEAFF.

The chain uses TRBV28 and TRBJ2-3, with 10 bases that match TRBD1. This CDR3 is 16 amino acids long. The V segment lost 5 bases and the J segment 2 bases; nucleotides outside the gene matches: 7. Germline V CDR1 and CDR2: MDHEN, SYDVKM. CDR3 nucleotides: TGTGCCAGCAGTACCCAGACAGGGGGCCTCACAGATACGCAGTATTTT. Its protein product is CASSTQTGGLTDTQYF.

V and J are TRBV29-1 and TRBJ1-1, with TRBD1 matching over 8 bases. There are 13 residues in the CDR3. The V and J ends lost 6 bases and 1 base, in that order; junction bases with no gene match: 4. CDR1 is SQVTM and CDR2 is ANQGSEA in the germline V gene. CDR3 coding DNA: TGCAGCGTGTACAGGGGGTCGAACACTGAAGCTTTCTTT. This codes for CSVYRGSNTEAFF. Full variable domain (remainder filled in from reference TRBV29-1 and TRBJ1-1): SAVISQKPSRDICQRGTSLTIQCQVDSQVTMMFWYRQQPGQSLTLIATANQGSEATYESGFVIDKFPISRPNLTFSTLTVSNMSPEDSSIYLCSVYRGSNTEAFFGQGTRLTVV.

The genes are TRBV29-1 and TRBJ2-7; 7 bases align to TRBD1. Trimming at V came to 4 bases and at J to 6 bases, leaving 12 bases not matched to a gene. CDR3 length: 14 amino acids. Germline CDR1 and CDR2: SQVTM and ANQGSEA. CDR3 nucleotides: TGCAGCGTTGCCCCCTCCGGGACAGTGGGCGAGCAGTACTTC. Its translation is CSVAPSGTVGEQYF.

V gene TRBV28 combines with J gene TRBJ2-3, with 8 bases that match TRBD2. The CDR3 is 13 residues long. CDR1 MDHEN and CDR2 SYDVKM come from the germline V gene. With 8 bases clipped from V and 0 bases from J, the junction kept 1 base outside the gene matches. The chain's CDR3 is CASGTSSTDTQYF. The CDR3 bases are TGTGCCAGCGGGACTAGTAGCACAGATACGCAGTATTTT.

The rearrangement uses TRBV5-6 and TRBJ1-2, with D possibly TRBD1 on 5 matching bases. The CDR3 is 14 amino acids. Trimming pared 0 bases from V and 4 bases from J, leaving 10 bases between. From germline, CDR1 is SGHDT and CDR2 YYEEEE. The CDR3: CASSLERGGYGYTF. In DNA form, the CDR3 reads TGTGCCAGCAGCTTGGAGAGGGGAGGCTATGGCTACACCTTC.

The chain employs TRBV29-1 and TRBJ2-5; D may be TRBD1 (6 bases). This CDR3 is 15 amino acids long. The germline V gene has CDR1 SQVTM and CDR2 ANQGSEA. The ends were cut back, 1 base at V and 5 bases at J, with 17 bases in the middle. The CDR3 nucleotides read TGCAGCGTTGAAGCGCCCGGCACGCAGGGGGAGACCCAGTACTTC. It yields the protein CSVEAPGTQGETQYF.

The chain links TRBV19 to TRBJ2-5; 7 positions agree with TRBD1. There are 17 residues in the CDR3. V lost 1 base to trimming and J lost 1 base; unmatched junction nucleotides: 9. Germline V gene sequence: CDR1 LNHDA, CDR2 SQIVND (reference sequence). The CDR3 nucleotides are TGTGCCAGTAGTATAGTCTTCAGGGACAGCATCCAAGAGACCCAGTACTTC. This codes for CASSIVFRDSIQETQYF. Full variable domain (outside the CDR3, taken from reference TRBV19 and TRBJ2-5): DGGITQSPKYLFRKEGQNVTLSCEQNLNHDAMYWYRQDPGQGLRLIYYSQIVNDFQKGDIAEGYSVSREKKESFPLTVTSAQKNPTAFYLCASSIVFRDSIQETQYFGPGTRLLVL.

The DNA for the CDR3 is TGCAGCGCGATCGGTAGTCCGGGACACCCCAATCAGCCCCAGCATTTT. Translation gives CSAIGSPGHPNQPQHF. The rearrangement joins TRBV29-1 to TRBJ1-5; D is possibly TRBD1 (6 bases). V gave up 7 bases and J gave up 3 bases, with 22 bases separating them. CDR3 length equals 16 residues. Per the germline V gene, CDR1 is SQVTM and CDR2 is ANQGSEA.